The sequence of this T cell receptor (beta chain) was determined in a study of blood T cells in healthy people across ages. Healthy individuals of Caucasian origin from Russia, aged roughly 6 to 95, served as donors. Donors gave roughly 10 milliliters of peripheral blood apiece. Study findings and constraints: Long-lived donors had more naive CD4+ cells and higher diversity than aged donors.

Germline V gene lookup returns CDR1 SGHTA and CDR2 FQGNSA. The CDR3 is made up of 13 amino acids. Trimming removed 6 bases from V and 4 bases from J, with 12 bases in between. This clonotype was seen more than once but under ten times. What it binds is unknown. The authors ran a second PCR of roughly 6 to 12 cycles using a sample-barcoded 5' primer and a J-beta primer mix. TCRdb called the 5' RACE reads again in MiXCR, with one record for every CDR3 protein. The repertoire holds around 1,900,000 distinct CDR3 sequences, roughly two fifths seen once, with 23% in the top ten. The rearrangement joins TRBV7-2 to TRBJ1-2; D may be TRBD1 (6 bases). The receptor comes from a human donor in good health. Sequencing used blood. The CDR3 is CASRGTGFYGYTF. The DNA of the CDR3 is TGTGCCAGCAGGGGAACAGGGTTCTATGGCTACACCTTC.